Listed below are T cell receptor beta chains from one sample, sequenced in a study of quantifying T cell responses using KT2 cells. TCRdb reanalysed the UMI-ligation and nested PCR reads using MiXCR and keeps one entry per CDR3 protein. The table shows fewer than 60,000 distinct CDR3 sequences, with approximately 10% occurring only once. The sequencing sample was made of PBMCs spiked with cells of the T cell clone KT2. The receptor set was obtained from a human donor. CDR3s include the opening cysteine and the closing phenylalanine or tryptophan. The D gene is left open where the match is weak. Expanded clones get a size class; other rows say once, few or many, or leave the size out.

cdr3_nt,cdr3_aa,d_call,v_call,clone_size,j_call
TGTGCCAGCAGTTACAGGGTGATGGGTAATTCACCCCTCCACTTT,CASSYRVMGNSPLHF,-,TRBV6-5,many,TRBJ1-6
TGTGCCAGTAGTAGCGGGAGGAGCGGGAGCCAGTTCTTC,CASSSGRSGSQFF,TRBD2,TRBV19,few,TRBJ2-1
TGTGCCAGCAGCGGCGGGGGAAGCACAGATACGCAGTATTTT,CASSGGGSTDTQYF,TRBD2,TRBV5-8,few,TRBJ2-3
TGCGCCAGCAGTTCTGGGACAGGGGAAGCCACTGAAGCTTTCTTT,CASSSGTGEATEAFF,TRBD1,TRBV5-1,-,TRBJ1-1
TGTGCCAGCTCACGTTCCCGGGATGGCGATGGGGGAGCTTTCTTT,CASSRSRDGDGGAFF,-,TRBV18,few,TRBJ1-1
TGTGCCAGCAGTTTCCAGTCCGGAACCACAGATACGCAGTATTTT,CASSFQSGTTDTQYF,-,TRBV12-3/TRBV12-4,few,TRBJ2-3
TGTGCCAGCAGCTTAACTGAGGGGAGCGAGCAGTACTTC,CASSLTEGSEQYF,-,TRBV7-3,many,TRBJ2-7
TGTGCCAGCAGCCACCGCGACAGGGAACTAAATTCACCCCTCCACTTT,CASSHRDRELNSPLHF,TRBD1,TRBV25-1,-,TRBJ1-6
TGCGCCAGCAGCCAAGGGGGAAGCGTATACACTGAAGCTTTCTTT,CASSQGGSVYTEAFF,-,TRBV4-3,-,TRBJ1-1
TGCGCCAGCAGCTCGGACAGGGTGAACACTGAAGCTTTCTTT,CASSSDRVNTEAFF,TRBD1,TRBV5-1,few,TRBJ1-1
TGTGCCAGCAGTTTAGGGGGTGGGAATCAGCCCCAGCATTTT,CASSLGGGNQPQHF,-,TRBV12-3/TRBV12-4,many,TRBJ1-5
TGCAGTGCTAGTGAATGGCCCTTAGCCCAGTACTTC,CSASEWPLAQYF,-,TRBV20-1,-,TRBJ2-5
TGTGCCAGCAGTCCGGGGGGGGCCTTGGAGCAGTACTTC,CASSPGGALEQYF,TRBD2,TRBV6-2/TRBV6-3,-,TRBJ2-7
TGCAGTGCTCCCTTGGCCCGGGAGACCCAGTACTTC,CSAPLARETQYF,-,TRBV20-1,many,TRBJ2-5
TGTGCCAGCAGCGGACTAGCGGGATACACAGATACGCAGTATTTT,CASSGLAGYTDTQYF,TRBD2,TRBV7-2,-,TRBJ2-3
TGCGCCAGCAGCCACCCGGACAGGGTCAATGAGCAGTTCTTC,CASSHPDRVNEQFF,TRBD1,TRBV4-1,few,TRBJ2-1
TGCAGTGCTACTAGTGGGAACATTCAGTACTTC,CSATSGNIQYF,-,TRBV20-1,-,TRBJ2-4
TGTGCCACCAGTGATTGGACAGACATCTACCAAGAGACCCAGTACTTC,CATSDWTDIYQETQYF,-,TRBV24-1,-,TRBJ2-5
TGTGCCAGCAGCAGACGACAGGGGGCAGATACGCAGTATTTT,CASSRRQGADTQYF,TRBD1,TRBV11-1,many,TRBJ2-3
TGTGCCAGCAGTTTTACAGGGGGAAGCACTGAAGCTTTCTTT,CASSFTGGSTEAFF,TRBD1,TRBV12-3/TRBV12-4,-,TRBJ1-1
TGCAGCGTTTTGGGACTGGGGAGAGGCACTGAAGCTTTCTTT,CSVLGLGRGTEAFF,-,TRBV29-1,many,TRBJ1-1
TGTGCCAGCAGCTTAGATTCAGTGACTAGAACTCGTGACCAGTACTTC,CASSLDSVTRTRDQYF,-,TRBV7-2,medium-sized,TRBJ2-5
TGTGCCAGCAGTGTGGACGGACAGGGTTGGGATGAGCAGTTCTTC,CASSVDGQGWDEQFF,TRBD1,TRBV2,few,TRBJ2-1
TGTGCCAGCAGTCAGACCGATAGCAATCAGCCCCAGCATTTT,CASSQTDSNQPQHF,-,TRBV12-3/TRBV12-4,many,TRBJ1-5
TGTGCCATCATCAGCCAAACTTCAACTAATGAAAAACTGTTTTTT,CAIISQTSTNEKLFF,-,TRBV10-3,many,TRBJ1-4
TGTGCCAGCAGTGGAGCAGTTACTAGCGGGAGTCCGTTCTACGAGCAGTACTTC,CASSGAVTSGSPFYEQYF,TRBD2,TRBV2,few,TRBJ2-7
TGTGCCAGCAGACTACGGGGAGGCCCTACAGATACGCAGTATTTT,CASRLRGGPTDTQYF,-,TRBV6-2/TRBV6-3,-,TRBJ2-3
TGTGTCAGCTCACCACCGGCAGGAGATAATGAAAAACTGTTTTTT,CVSSPPAGDNEKLFF,-,TRBV18,-,TRBJ1-4
TGTGCCAGCAGTCCACAGGGTGGAAGCAATCAGCCCCAGCATTTT,CASSPQGGSNQPQHF,-,TRBV12-3/TRBV12-4,-,TRBJ1-5
TGTGCCAGCAGCCCCAGGACTAGCCGAAACACCGGGGAGCTGTTTTTT,CASSPRTSRNTGELFF,TRBD2,TRBV9,many,TRBJ2-2
TGCGCCAGCAGCTTGGACAGACGCGAGCAGTACTTC,CASSLDRREQYF,-,TRBV5-1,-,TRBJ2-7
TGTGCCAGCAGCACGACAGGGGGCGAGAAGTTCTTC,CASSTTGGEKFF,TRBD1,TRBV3-1,-,TRBJ2-1
TGCGCCAGCAGCTTGGTACAAGATAACTATGGCTACACCTTC,CASSLVQDNYGYTF,-,TRBV5-1,many,TRBJ1-2
TGTGCCAGCAGCTTACGGCAGGGATTTGGAAATGAGCAGTTCTTC,CASSLRQGFGNEQFF,-,TRBV7-7,many,TRBJ2-1
TGTGCCAGCAGCTTAGGGGCAGCATCGGAGCAGTTCTTC,CASSLGAASEQFF,-,TRBV7-2,-,TRBJ2-1
TGTGCCACCAGCAGAGATCTCGGGAGTTTGAGGGAAAAACTGTTTTTT,CATSRDLGSLREKLFF,-,TRBV15,many,TRBJ1-4
TGTGCCAGCAGCTTCCCAGGAGTGAACACTGAAGCTTTCTTT,CASSFPGVNTEAFF,-,TRBV7-9,-,TRBJ1-1
TGCGCCAGCAGCTTACTAACGACAGGGGACACTGAAGCTTTCTTT,CASSLLTTGDTEAFF,TRBD1,TRBV5-1,-,TRBJ1-1
TGCAGTGCTAGTGCAGCGGGAGGGCCCTGGAATGAGCAGTTCTTC,CSASAAGGPWNEQFF,TRBD2,TRBV20-1,many,TRBJ2-1
TGTGCCAGCCGCCACCATAAGAGCGAGCAGTACTTC,CASRHHKSEQYF,-,TRBV11-2,many,TRBJ2-7
TGTGCCAGCTCACCATGGGGGGAGAGCACAGATACGCAGTATTTT,CASSPWGESTDTQYF,-,TRBV18,few,TRBJ2-3
TGTGCCAGCAGTGAAACAGGGTTTAGGACTGAAGCTTTCTTT,CASSETGFRTEAFF,-,TRBV12-3/TRBV12-4,many,TRBJ1-1
TGCAGTGCTAGCGGGGGGGGAAGGGATTACGAGCAGTACTTC,CSASGGGRDYEQYF,TRBD2,TRBV20-1,-,TRBJ2-7
TGTGCCAGCAGTTACTCGAGACTAGCGGGAGATCCTTACCAAGAGACCCAGTACTTC,CASSYSRLAGDPYQETQYF,TRBD2,TRBV6-5,-,TRBJ2-5
TGCAGTGCTAGAGACCCAGGGGTCCTAAACACTGAAGCTTTCTTT,CSARDPGVLNTEAFF,-,TRBV20-1,-,TRBJ1-1
TGTGCCAGCAGTCCTTACAGGGACTCTAATTCACCCCTCCACTTT,CASSPYRDSNSPLHF,-,TRBV6-1,few,TRBJ1-6
TGTGCCAGCAGCCAAGATCTGGGACAGGGAAATGGCTATGGCTACACCTTC,CASSQDLGQGNGYGYTF,TRBD1,TRBV3-1,many,TRBJ1-2
TGTGCCAGCAGCTTCAGGGGGGGGTACATGAACACTGAAGCTTTCTTT,CASSFRGGYMNTEAFF,TRBD1,TRBV2,many,TRBJ1-1
TGTGCCAGCAGCTTAACGGGGGAAGAAGGGCCCCATGAGCAGTTCTTC,CASSLTGEEGPHEQFF,-,TRBV7-3,-,TRBJ2-1
TGCGCCAGCAGCTTGAGGGGGGGAGACGCTTTCTTT,CASSLRGGDAFF,-,TRBV5-1,-,TRBJ1-1
TGCGCCAGCAGCCAATATACAGGGGATTCGAACACTGAAGCTTTCTTT,CASSQYTGDSNTEAFF,TRBD1,TRBV4-1,few,TRBJ1-1
TGCAGTGCTAGGAACCACGGGAAGGCCTACGAGCAGTACTTC,CSARNHGKAYEQYF,-,TRBV20-1,-,TRBJ2-7
TGTGCCAGCAGCTTGGGGGACGTCCGGAGCAATCAGCCCCAGCATTTT,CASSLGDVRSNQPQHF,-,TRBV5-5,few,TRBJ1-5
TGCAGTGCTAATCGGGGACAGAACACTGAAGCTTTCTTT,CSANRGQNTEAFF,-,TRBV20-1,many,TRBJ1-1